The following is a TCR beta chain sequence with its context. Its antigen is currently unknown. Each CDR3 protein gets one entry after TCRdb re-called the RT-PCR reads with MiXCR. Counted here are 500,000 to 600,000 distinct CDR3 sequences, 14% occurring once; the ten biggest clones make up 11%. Germline loops: CDR1 SGHRS, CDR2 YFSETQ. Trimming pared 4 bases from V and 4 bases from J, leaving 15 bases between. CDR3 length: 14 amino acids. The sample is drawn from a study of response to subunit inactivated influenza vaccine. Broader study findings: Authors suggested seasonal influenza vaccinations each recruit few new T cells.

The TCR originated in a man aged 45-60 years who received an inactivated influenza vaccine. The specimen was PBMCs from blood, collected about 12 days after vaccination. The chain employs TRBV5-1 and TRBJ2-7, with D perhaps TRBD1 (6 bases). The CDR3 DNA sequence: TGCGCCAGCAGCATCCGGACAGCCATGTACGAGCAGTACTTC. This encodes CASSIRTAMYEQYF.